The next 18 T cell receptor beta chains were all read from a single sample in a study of blood T cells in healthy people across ages. It was with a sample-barcoded 5' primer and a J-beta primer mix that a second PCR of about 6 to 12 cycles was run. TCRdb re-called the 5' RACE reads with MiXCR, one entry per CDR3 protein. The data contain roughly 680,000 distinct CDR3 sequences, 52% of them singletons. The sample taken for sequencing was blood. The source is a woman of 80 years or more in good health.

This clonotype was seen a handful of times. The V gene is TRBV6-1, the J gene TRBJ1-5; a possible D gene is TRBD1 (5 bases). Germline CDR1 is MNHNS and CDR2 is SASEGT. V was shortened by 4 bases and J by 3 bases, with 7 bases between the two germline ends. The CDR3 is 13 amino acids. This chain's CDR3 is CASSAQDNQPQHF. The DNA for the CDR3 is TGTGCCAGCAGTGCACAGGACAATCAGCCCCAGCATTTT.

This clonotype was detected once. This chain connects TRBV20-1 to TRBJ2-7; D is possibly TRBD2 (5 bases). The CDR3 has 13 amino acids. CDR1 is DFQATT and CDR2 is SNEGSKA in the germline V gene (reference sequence). The V end lost 0 bases, the J end lost 7 bases, and 13 bases lay between the germline ends. The CDR3 coding sequence is TGCAGTGCTAGAGATCTTCGGACGGGGGAGCAGTACTTC. It translates to CSARDLRTGEQYF.

The chain is built from TRBV20-1 and TRBJ2-7; D call uncertain. The CDR3 has 12 amino acids. Germline CDR1 and CDR2: DFQATT and SNEGSKA (reference sequence). V was trimmed by 0 bases and J by 2 bases, leaving 5 bases between them. CDR3 bases: TGCAGTGCTAGAGACGTAGCCTACGAGCAGTACTTC. Protein sequence: CSARDVAYEQYF.

This clonotype was seen repeatedly, ten times or more. This chain links TRBV29-1 with TRBJ2-3; 14 nucleotides match TRBD2. This CDR3 has 16 residues. With 6 bases clipped from V and 4 bases from J, the junction kept 9 bases outside the gene matches. CDR1 and CDR2 from the germline V gene are SQVTM and ANQGSEA. CDR3 in amino acids: CSVDGTSGGLADTQYF. As DNA, the CDR3 is TGCAGCGTGGACGGGACTAGCGGGGGTTTGGCAGATACGCAGTATTTT.

This clonotype appeared a few times. This chain joins TRBV7-7 and TRBJ2-7; 9 positions agree with TRBD1. The end of the DNA is better explained by TRBJ2-5, so the J call may be wrong. The CDR3 covers 16 residues. The germline V gene encodes CDR1 SSHAT and CDR2 FNYEAQ (reference sequence). The CDR3 nucleotides are TGTGCCAGCAGCTTAGCGGTGGGGACAGGGAGACAGACCCAGTACTTC. Translating it yields CASSLAVGTGRQTQYF.

This clonotype has only a few counts. The chain couples TRBV6-1 to TRBJ1-5; D call uncertain. Per the germline V gene, CDR1 is MNHNS and CDR2 is SASEGT. Trimming took 2 bases from V and 7 from J, leaving 15 bases between them. The CDR3 covers 15 residues. As DNA, the CDR3 is TGTGCCAGCAGTGAACGGGGAAGGGTTGGGCAGCCCCAGCATTTT. Encoded protein: CASSERGRVGQPQHF.

The CDR3 DNA reads TGTGCCAGCAGCTTAAGCAGGGGTGATTCACCCCTCCACTTT. This translates into CASSLSRGDSPLHF. The V call is TRBV11-2, the J call TRBJ1-6; maybe TRBD1 (6 bases). This CDR3 spans 14 amino acids. Germline CDR1 and CDR2: SGHAT and FQNNGV. Between the trimmed V and J ends, which lost 2 bases and 8 bases, there was a span of 10 bases.

This clonotype was counted between two and nine times. The chain recombines TRBV5-5 with TRBJ2-7; the D gene is possibly TRBD2 (6 bases). This CDR3 spans 14 amino acids. Germline assignment: CDR1 SGHKS and CDR2 YYEKEE (reference sequence). V dropped 0 bases and J dropped 6 bases, with 13 bases sitting between them. The CDR3 reads CASSLEWTNGEQYF. In nucleotides, the CDR3 is TGTGCCAGCAGCTTGGAATGGACTAACGGCGAGCAGTACTTC.

The chain recombines TRBV13 with TRBJ2-4, with D hard to call. Germline V lookup: CDR1 PRHDT, CDR2 FYEKMQ (reference sequence). The CDR3 runs 15 residues. Trimming shortened V by 10 bases and J by 0 bases, and 16 bases separated the two germline ends. The CDR3: CATNHGSLAKNIQYF. CDR3 nucleotide sequence: TGTGCCACAAACCATGGGTCACTAGCCAAAAACATTCAGTACTTC.

This clonotype was counted ten times or more. This chain uses TRBV6-6 with TRBJ2-1; D unclear. The germline CDR1 and CDR2 sequences are MNHNY and SVGAGI (reference sequence). There are 14 residues in the CDR3. V gave up 5 bases and J gave up 1 base, with 9 bases separating them. DNA for the CDR3: TGTGCCAGCAGTACACCTCCTTCCTACAATGAGCAGTTCTTC. Its translation: CASSTPPSYNEQFF.

Points on this clonotype: Possible read error: a much larger clone is one base away. The V call is TRBV5-1, the J call TRBJ2-1; D is perhaps TRBD2 (6 bases). V was shortened by 6 bases and J by 4 bases, with 14 bases between the two germline ends. CDR1 and CDR2 (germline): SGHRS, YFSETQ. This CDR3 region has 14 residues. The CDR3 DNA sequence: TGCGCCAGCAAAGTCAGACTAGTGTACAATGAGCAGTTCTTC. It encodes CASKVRLVYNEQFF.

V gene TRBV12-3 or TRBV12-4 combines with J gene TRBJ1-4; the match to TRBD1 covers 11 bases. The CDR3 has 15 amino acids. With 5 bases clipped from V and 6 bases from J, the junction kept 5 bases outside the gene matches. Here the CDR3 reads CASSLGTGGHEKLFF. CDR3 coding DNA: TGTGCCAGCAGTCTAGGGACAGGGGGTCATGAAAAACTGTTTTTT.

This clonotype was seen many times. The V call is TRBV20-1, the J call TRBJ2-1; the match to TRBD2 covers 7 bases. V trimming: 1 base; J trimming: 2 bases; junction bases outside the gene matches: 2. From germline, CDR1 is DFQATT and CDR2 SNEGSKA (reference sequence). CDR3 length: 14 residues. In DNA form, the CDR3 reads TGCAGTGCTAGAGGCCTAGCGGCCTACAATGAGCAGTTCTTC. Its translation: CSARGLAAYNEQFF.

The chain joins TRBV7-2 to TRBJ2-7; 11 positions agree with TRBD1. Germline loops: CDR1 SGHTA, CDR2 FQGNSA. The CDR3 totals 16 residues. V gave up 5 bases and J gave up 1 base; unmatched junction bases: 7. CDR3 loop: CASSLGTGGVSYEQYF. The CDR3 DNA reads as TGTGCCAGCAGCCTCGGGACAGGGGGGGTTTCCTACGAGCAGTACTTC.

The CDR3 loop reads CASSGTATMNTEAFF. For the CDR3, the DNA is TGTGCCAGCTCCGGGACAGCCACTATGAACACTGAAGCTTTCTTT. This chain links TRBV27 with TRBJ1-1, with 7 bases aligning to TRBD1. Germline trimming cut 8 bases from V and 0 bases from J; bases unmatched to any gene: 9. This CDR3 has 15 amino acids. Per germline, CDR1 MNHEY and CDR2 SMNVEV (reference sequence).

The chain uses TRBV9 and TRBJ2-2; TRBD2 is a possible D gene (5 bases). Per the germline V gene, CDR1 is SGDLS and CDR2 is YYNGEE. This CDR3 region has 20 residues. V was cut by 0 bases and J by 4 bases, with 25 bases left in between. The CDR3 DNA sequence: TGTGCCAGCAGCGTAGAGGAAAGGGTAGCGAGCCCACCGGGCACCGGGGAGCTGTTTTTT. It specifies CASSVEERVASPPGTGELFF.

The gene calls are TRBV20-1 and TRBJ1-4; D may be TRBD1 (5 bases). CDR1 is DFQATT, CDR2 SNEGSKA, per germline (reference sequence). The CDR3 contains 14 residues. V was pared by 1 base and J by 8 bases, with 14 bases between. CDR3 amino acids: CSARGSRDGEKLFF. In DNA form, the CDR3 reads TGCAGTGCTAGAGGATCCAGGGATGGAGAAAAACTGTTTTTT.

To note about this clonotype: One junction end does not reproduce the germline sequence, and a read error may be involved. V is TRBV7-2 and J is TRBJ1-5; unclear D gene. The CDR3 extends over 17 amino acids. Germline values: CDR1 SGHTA, CDR2 FQGNSA. As DNA, the CDR3 is TGTGCCAGCAGCTTAGCCCAGGCGGTGTATAGCAAGCAGCCCCAGCATTTT. Amino acids: CASSLAQAVYSKQPQHF.